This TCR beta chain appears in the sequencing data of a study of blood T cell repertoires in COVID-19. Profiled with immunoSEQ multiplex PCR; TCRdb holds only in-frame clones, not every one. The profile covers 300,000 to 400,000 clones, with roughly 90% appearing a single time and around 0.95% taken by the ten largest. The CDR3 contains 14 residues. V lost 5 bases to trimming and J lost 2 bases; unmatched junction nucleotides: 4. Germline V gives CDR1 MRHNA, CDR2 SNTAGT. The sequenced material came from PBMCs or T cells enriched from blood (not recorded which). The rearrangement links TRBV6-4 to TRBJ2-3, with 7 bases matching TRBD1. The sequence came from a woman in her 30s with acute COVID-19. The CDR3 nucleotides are TGTGCCAGCAGTCAGACAGGGACCACAGATACGCAGTATTTT. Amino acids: CASSQTGTTDTQYF.